Listed here are 9 T cell receptor beta chains from one sample, sequenced in a study of cytomegalovirus exposure and HLA in healthy donors. Primers included in the PCR were 60 Vbeta and 13 Jbeta primers. Clones were read by immunoSEQ multiplex PCR, and TCRdb kept only the in-frame ones, dropping some. This sample carries approximately 220,000 clones, 80% to 85% of them seen once, and the ten largest clones take over 0.65%. Sequencing was done on a sample of PBMCs. The receptor set was obtained from a boy aged 2 to 10 in good health and CMV-seronegative.

V gene TRBV10-3 combines with J gene TRBJ2-3, with 7 bases aligning to TRBD2. J lost 3 bases, V lost 0 bases, and 9 bases had no gene match. Germline assignment: CDR1 ENHRY and CDR2 SYGVKD. The CDR3 is 17 amino acids. The CDR3 spells CAISESSRTSWTDTQYF. CDR3 coding DNA: TGTGCCATCAGTGAGTCGTCGCGGACTAGTTGGACAGATACGCAGTATTTT.

This clone was recorded a few times. The chain is built from TRBV6-1 and TRBJ1-5; possible D gene TRBD1, 5 bases. This CDR3 has 14 amino acids. In germline, CDR1 is MNHNS, CDR2 SASEGT. V lost 4 bases and J lost 0, with 7 bases in between. The CDR3 bases are TGTGCCAGCAGTGTCAGGGATAGCAATCAGCCCCAGCATTTT. Protein: CASSVRDSNQPQHF.

This clone showed up just once. The CDR3 is CASSESQVSTEAFF. CDR3 coding DNA: TGTGCCAGCAGCGAATCACAGGTCTCCACTGAAGCTTTCTTT. The chain employs TRBV7-3 and TRBJ1-1, with D maybe TRBD1 (5 bases). The germline CDR1 and CDR2 sequences are SGHTA and FQGTGA. Deletions cut 5 bases from V and 4 bases from J, with 14 bases between. The CDR3 runs to 14 residues. Variable domain in full (rest from reference TRBV7-3 and TRBJ1-1): GAGVSQTPSNKVTEKGKYVELRCDPISGHTALYWYRQSLGQGPEFLIYFQGTGAADDSGLPNDRFFAVRPEGSVSTLKIQRTERGDSAVYLCASSESQVSTEAFFGQGTRLTVV.

Only a few counts were recorded for this clone. The chain couples TRBV10-3 to TRBJ2-7; 14 nucleotides line up with TRBD2. This CDR3 region has 15 residues. Germline V lookup: CDR1 ENHRY, CDR2 SYGVKD. The V and J ends lost 6 bases and 3 bases, in that order; junction bases with no gene match: 4. CDR3 nucleotides: TGTGCCATCAGCCCGGGGACTAGCGGGAGCTACGAGCAGTACTTC. This translates into CAISPGTSGSYEQYF.

This chain links TRBV5-4 with TRBJ2-7; 11 nucleotides match TRBD2. The J segment lost 7 bases and the V segment lost 0 bases, leaving 9 bases of the junction unmatched. The CDR3 is 16 residues long. The V gene's germline CDR1 is SGHNT and CDR2 YYREEE (reference sequence). This CDR3 is CASSLGLAGGAEEQYF. CDR3 DNA: TGTGCCAGCAGCTTGGGCCTAGCGGGGGGCGCGGAAGAGCAGTACTTC.

The chain carries TRBV5-4 and TRBJ1-1; 8 bases are a match to TRBD1. V dropped 0 bases and J dropped 6; count of bases not matched to a gene: 10. The CDR3 covers 16 residues. CDR1 is SGHNT, CDR2 YYREEE, per germline (reference sequence). The CDR3 DNA follows: TGTGCCAGCAGCTTGGGTCATGCAGGGGGCTTCGCTGAAGCTTTCTTT. Its protein product is CASSLGHAGGFAEAFF.

The rearrangement uses TRBV7-2 and TRBJ2-3; tentative D call: TRBD1 (6 bases). The CDR3 covers 14 residues. The V gene's germline CDR1 is SGHTA and CDR2 FQGNSA. V was trimmed by 5 bases and J by 2 bases, leaving 11 bases between them. CDR3 DNA sequence: TGTGCCAGCAGCCCCAGGACAGTCACAGATACGCAGTATTTT. This sequence encodes CASSPRTVTDTQYF.

The V and J genes are TRBV9 and TRBJ1-1; 7 bases are shared with TRBD1. In germline, CDR1 is SGDLS, CDR2 YYNGEE. The CDR3 has 15 amino acids. J gave up 6 bases and V 2 bases, and 10 bases lay outside the gene matches. The CDR3 DNA reads as TGTGCCAGCAGCGTTGCCGCCAGGGGGAATGCTGAAGCTTTCTTT. It yields the protein CASSVAARGNAEAFF.

The V call is TRBV5-1, the J call TRBJ2-1; a possible D gene is TRBD2 (5 bases). The V gene lost 6 bases and the J gene lost 5 bases, with 15 bases spanning the gap. The germline V gene has CDR1 SGHRS and CDR2 YFSETQ. The CDR3 has 14 amino acids. The CDR3 DNA reads as TGCGCCAGCAACCTCGGACTCGACCACAATGAGCAGTTCTTC. Its protein is CASNLGLDHNEQFF.